Described below is a single T cell receptor (beta chain) sequence and its context. The antigen is undetermined. The data were obtained in a study of shared clonotypes between healthy human individuals. Naive CD8 populations comprised CD45RO-negative cells positively selected for CCR7, excluding terminally differentiated effector memory CD45RA+ cells. Overall study results and limits: Naive subsets tended to show greater estimated richness than memory subsets.

The V gene lost 3 bases and the J gene lost 5 bases, with 7 bases spanning the gap. This CDR3 contains 12 residues. CDR1 is LNHDA, CDR2 SQIVND, per germline (reference sequence). The repertoire was sequenced with immunoSEQ multiplex PCR; TCRdb's copy has only in-frame clones and lacks some. The table shows roughly 770,000 clones, with 96% occurring only once. Material for sequencing was naive CD8+ T cells sorted from blood. The origin of this receptor is a man aged 25-45 years in good health. The V call is TRBV19, the J call TRBJ1-2, with unresolved D. CDR3 protein: CASSIAAYGYTF. The CDR3 region has the DNA TGTGCCAGTAGTATTGCGGCATATGGCTACACCTTC. Combining the CDR3 with reference TRBV19 and TRBJ1-2 gives the whole variable domain DGGITQSPKYLFRKEGQNVTLSCEQNLNHDAMYWYRQDPGQGLRLIYYSQIVNDFQKGDIAEGYSVSREKKESFPLTVTSAQKNPTAFYLCASSIAAYGYTFGSGTRLTVV.